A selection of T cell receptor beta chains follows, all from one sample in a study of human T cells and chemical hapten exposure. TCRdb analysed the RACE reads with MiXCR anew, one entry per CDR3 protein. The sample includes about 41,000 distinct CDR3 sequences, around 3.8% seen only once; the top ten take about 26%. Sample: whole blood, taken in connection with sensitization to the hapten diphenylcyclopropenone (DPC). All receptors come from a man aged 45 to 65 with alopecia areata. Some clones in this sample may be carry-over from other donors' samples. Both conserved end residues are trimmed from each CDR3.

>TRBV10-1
ASSESGASPLH
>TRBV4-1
ASSQDAGSSGANVLT
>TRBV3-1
ASSDPTGELF
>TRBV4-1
ASSHTGTGYEQY
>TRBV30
AWSVLRGASYNEQF
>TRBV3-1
ASSHRQGSNQPQH
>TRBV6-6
ASRSTGEGNEQY
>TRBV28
ASSLRGFSGTEAF
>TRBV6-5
ASSPRGPSTDTQY
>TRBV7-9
ASSASNSNQPQH
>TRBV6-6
ASSPPGQGSKTQY
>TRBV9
ASSARGVAGGHEQY
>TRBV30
ASDRETGNTIY
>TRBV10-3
AISERGLNSPLH
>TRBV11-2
ASSLVTGYEQY
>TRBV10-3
AISPQGRSGNTIY
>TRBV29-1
SAQGSGGDNPQY
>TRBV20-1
SARVLDSVSYNEQF
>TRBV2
ASSELGPNTEAF
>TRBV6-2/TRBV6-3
ASTPPRAATGELF
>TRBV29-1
SVDVGGTETQY
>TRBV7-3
ASSLKGGEKLF
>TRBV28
ASSSPREDRTEAF
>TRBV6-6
ASSRGQGVDEQY
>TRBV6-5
ASSYGGGVSFYEQY
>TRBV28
ASSSGLAGVFLTDTQY
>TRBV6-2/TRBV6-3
ASTVLRGYQETQY
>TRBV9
ASSVVPGRTDTQY
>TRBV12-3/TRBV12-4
ASSFNGMNTGELF
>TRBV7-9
ASSLGNLAGTDTQY
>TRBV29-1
SVDRAGGNTDTQY
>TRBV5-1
ASSMEGGNTQY
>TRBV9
ASSVGLAAWDEQF
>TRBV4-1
ASSQEMGQVNEKLF
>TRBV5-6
ASSQVQPGNTIY
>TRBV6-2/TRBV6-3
ASRPFGTSYNEQF
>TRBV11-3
ASSRSGLAHNEQF
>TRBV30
AWRDGQGFGDTQY
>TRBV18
ASSPEGDTQY
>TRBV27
ASSPGQGVWNEQF
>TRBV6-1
ASSFGSDTQY
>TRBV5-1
ASSSWGVPGSGANVLT